The clone carrying this T cell receptor beta chain has at least ten counts. TCRdb called the RACE reads again in MiXCR, with one record for every CDR3 protein. Of some 350,000 distinct CDR3 sequences in the sample, roughly 6.9% were seen once. The data were taken from a study of human T cells and chemical hapten exposure. With 1 base removed from V and 2 bases from J, the gap between germline ends came to 4 bases. CDR1 and CDR2 (germline): SGHTA, FQGNSA. The CDR3 has 13 amino acids. Documented time point: patch test 1, 2 weeks after DPC sensitization. Indicated treatment: therapeutic diphenylcyclopropenone sensitization with weekly scalp DPC.

The gene calls are TRBV7-2 and TRBJ2-3; D gene uncertain. This sample comprised whole blood, obtained in connection with sensitization to the hapten diphenylcyclopropenone (DPC). This TCR was sampled from a woman between 18 and 29 years old with alopecia areata. Some clones in this sample may be carry-over from other donors' samples. As DNA, the CDR3 is TGTGCCAGCAGCTTAGGACTCACAGATACGCAGTATTTT. Amino acids: CASSLGLTDTQYF.